The 21 T cell receptor beta chains in this list originate from one sample, sequenced in a study of blood T cell repertoires in COVID-19. Assay used: immunoSEQ multiplex PCR; TCRdb lists only in-frame clones, some missing. The table records roughly 150,000 clones, 65% to 90% of them present only once. The sample was peripheral blood. These receptors originate from a man aged 45-65 years with acute or convalescent COVID-19.

This clone was detected once. The gene calls are TRBV6-4 and TRBJ2-2, with 9 positions matching TRBD2. The CDR3 is 17 amino acids. Trimming removed 10 bases from V and 3 bases from J; junction bases left unmatched: 15. Per germline, CDR1 MRHNA and CDR2 SNTAGT. CDR3 loop: CATSRQAGGVDTGELFF. The DNA for the CDR3 is TGTGCCACCTCTCGCCAAGCGGGAGGCGTGGACACCGGGGAGCTGTTTTTT.

V is TRBV7-2 and J is TRBJ1-2, with 10 bases identical to TRBD1. The J segment lost 8 bases and the V segment lost 5 bases, leaving 8 bases of the junction unmatched. Germline V gene lookup returns CDR1 SGHTA and CDR2 FQGNSA. The CDR3 contains 14 residues. The chain's CDR3 is CASSTQTGGGGYTF. CDR3 DNA sequence: TGTGCCAGCAGCACCCAGACAGGGGGCGGCGGCTACACCTTC.

This sequence joins TRBV10-3 and TRBJ1-3; unclear D gene. CDR1 is ENHRY and CDR2 is SYGVKD in the germline V gene. The length of the CDR3 is 14 residues. V was trimmed by 8 bases and J by 0 bases, leaving 11 bases between them. The CDR3 spells CAIRGSSSGNTIYF. The CDR3 DNA follows: TGTGCCATCCGGGGATCGAGCTCTGGAAACACCATATATTTT.

The chain is built from TRBV12-5 and TRBJ1-1; the match to TRBD1 covers 7 bases. The CDR3 extends over 12 amino acids. CDR1 and CDR2 (germline): LGHNT, FRNRAP. V was pared by 5 bases and J by 5 bases, with 2 bases of the junction left unmatched. Written as DNA, the CDR3 is TGTGCTAGTGGTCGACAGGGAACTGAAGCTTTCTTT. Translation: CASGRQGTEAFF.

The chain recombines TRBV9 with TRBJ1-1; tentative D call: TRBD1 (6 bases). The CDR3 covers 14 residues. Germline V gene data show CDR1 as SGDLS and CDR2 as YYNGEE. The V end was cut by 3 bases, the J end by 11 bases, with 20 bases between. In DNA form, the CDR3 reads TGTGCCAGCAGCGAGGGTCAATCAGGGGAATGGGCTTTCTTT. Translation: CASSEGQSGEWAFF.

The chain employs TRBV3-1 (or the pseudogene TRBV3-2) and TRBJ1-2; 7 bases map to TRBD1. J lost 10 bases, V lost 1 base, and 9 bases had no gene match. Germline assignment: CDR1 LGHDT and CDR2 YNNKEL (reference sequence). The CDR3 length is 14 residues. The CDR3 DNA reads TGTGCCAGCAGCCAAGGAACAGGGGACCGCGTCTACACCTTC. This codes for CASSQGTGDRVYTF.

In DNA, the CDR3 is TGTGCCAGTAGTACCCGCCCGGGACTAGCAGAGACCCAGTACTTC. This encodes CASSTRPGLAETQYF. J is TRBJ2-5 and V is TRBV19; 9 bases align to TRBD2. CDR1 is LNHDA and CDR2 is SQIVND in the germline V gene (reference sequence). V trimming: 4 bases; J trimming: 4 bases; junction bases outside the gene matches: 7. The CDR3 loop spans 15 amino acids.

The rearrangement joins TRBV6-2 or TRBV6-3 to TRBJ2-5; tentatively, D is TRBD2 (6 bases). The CDR3 covers 14 residues. The V gene lost 6 bases and the J gene lost 0 bases, with 11 bases spanning the gap. In germline, CDR1 is MNHEY, CDR2 SVGEGT. The CDR3 sequence: CASSLGGNQETQYF. The CDR3 region has the DNA TGTGCCAGCAGCTTAGGCGGGAACCAAGAGACCCAGTACTTC.

The rearrangement joins TRBV5-1 to TRBJ1-2; 12 nucleotides match TRBD1. The CDR3 has 14 amino acids. The V gene end was trimmed by 4 bases and the J gene end by 8 bases; junction bases not matched to a gene: 6. Looked up from germline, CDR1 is SGHRS and CDR2 is YFSETQ. CDR3 sequence: CASSGTGGDRGYTF. CDR3 in DNA: TGCGCCAGCAGCGGGACAGGGGGCGATAGAGGCTACACCTTC.

The chain employs TRBV30 and TRBJ1-6; D is possibly TRBD1 (5 bases). Trimming took off 4 bases at V and 10 bases at J, with 14 bases between the two ends. The V gene's germline CDR1 is GTSNPN and CDR2 SVGIG (reference sequence). The CDR3 totals 13 residues. The CDR3 sequence is CAWTQGSRSPLHF. The CDR3 DNA follows: TGTGCCTGGACCCAGGGTAGTCGATCACCCCTCCACTTT.

This clone was seen a few times. The chain has TRBV5-5 and TRBJ2-7, with 8 bases identical to TRBD1. Germline V CDR1 and CDR2: SGHKS, YYEKEE (reference sequence). Trimming removed 2 bases from V and 3 bases from J; junction bases left unmatched: 7. This CDR3 has 15 residues. The CDR3: CASSLAAGTGYEQYF. In DNA form, the CDR3 reads TGTGCCAGCAGCTTAGCTGCCGGGACAGGCTACGAGCAGTACTTC.

The chain has TRBV25-1 and TRBJ1-1; 7 nucleotides match TRBD1. CDR3 length: 14 residues. Trimming at V came to 4 bases and at J to 0 bases, leaving 2 bases not matched to a gene. Germline CDR1 reads MGHDK; CDR2 reads SYGVNS. The CDR3 region has the DNA TGTGCCAGCAGTGTACAGGGGATGAACACTGAAGCTTTCTTT. This sequence encodes CASSVQGMNTEAFF.

The table lists this clone with a few counts. CDR3 DNA: TGTGCCAGCAGTTGGGGACTAGCGGGGTTCAACGAGCAGTACTTC. Residues: CASSWGLAGFNEQYF. This chain joins TRBV27 and TRBJ2-7; TRBD2 matches at 13 bases. This CDR3 is 15 amino acids long. Germline V CDR1 and CDR2: MNHEY, SMNVEV (reference sequence). With 4 bases clipped from V and 5 bases from J, the junction kept 5 bases outside the gene matches.

This chain joins TRBV11-3 and TRBJ2-3; 7 nucleotides line up with TRBD2. V lost 3 bases and J lost 4; bases outside the gene matches: 7. Germline assignment: CDR1 SGHNT and CDR2 YENEEA. This CDR3 is built from 15 residues. In nucleotides, the CDR3 is TGTGCCAGCAGCTTGGGAGGGCGGAGGTCAGATACGCAGTATTTT. It encodes CASSLGGRRSDTQYF. The entire variable domain, with the rest obtained from reference TRBV11-3 and TRBJ2-3, is as follows: EAGVVQSPRYKIIEKKQPVAFWCNPISGHNTLYWYLQNLGQGPELLIRYENEEAVDDSQLPKDRFSAERLKGVDSTLKIQPAELGDSAVYLCASSLGGRRSDTQYFGPGTRLTVL.

V gene TRBV10-1 combines with J gene TRBJ1-1, with 10 bases lining up with TRBD1. The CDR3 sequence is 13 residues long. J lost 8 bases, V lost 6 bases, and 6 bases had no gene match. CDR1 WNHNN and CDR2 SYGVQD come from the germline V gene (reference sequence). CDR3 sequence (DNA): TGCGCCAGCAGACCCGGGACAGGGGAGGAAGCTTTCTTT. Amino acid sequence: CASRPGTGEEAFF.

The J gene is TRBJ2-7, the V gene TRBV13; 14 positions match TRBD2. Germline V gene sequence: CDR1 PRHDT, CDR2 FYEKMQ (reference sequence). CDR3 length equals 17 residues. V lost 6 bases and J lost 3; bases outside the gene matches: 10. The CDR3 spells CASSPGGLAGANYEQYF. The CDR3 DNA is TGTGCCAGCAGTCCGGGGGGACTAGCGGGGGCAAACTACGAGCAGTACTTC.

This CDR3 is CGGNTIYF. The CDR3 coding sequence is TGCGGGGGAAACACCATATATTTT. The rearrangement joins TRBV21-1 to TRBJ1-3. TRBV21-1 is tagged as a pseudogene. The CDR3 has 8 residues.

The V and J genes are TRBV5-6 and TRBJ1-1; TRBD1 matches at 8 bases. The CDR3 extends over 14 amino acids. The junction had 7 bases not matched to a gene; V was cut back by 3 bases and J by 6 bases. Germline V gives CDR1 SGHDT, CDR2 YYEEEE. The CDR3 spells CASSYGQGVSEAFF. The CDR3 region has the DNA TGTGCCAGCAGCTACGGACAGGGAGTTTCTGAAGCTTTCTTT.

This clone was found a few times. This chain joins TRBV5-1 and TRBJ2-1, with TRBD1 matching 9 bases. The CDR3 is 15 residues long. Germline values: CDR1 SGHRS, CDR2 YFSETQ. Trimming took 4 bases from V and 4 from J; bases not matched to a gene: 6. CDR3 sequence (DNA): TGCGCCAGCAGCGGGGGACAGGGTATATACAATGAGCAGTTCTTC. This encodes CASSGGQGIYNEQFF.

The J gene is TRBJ2-7, the V gene TRBV27, with 11 bases aligning to TRBD2. The V gene's germline CDR1 is MNHEY and CDR2 SMNVEV (reference sequence). With 4 bases clipped from V and 3 bases from J, the junction kept 2 bases outside the gene matches. The CDR3 runs 14 residues. CDR3 loop: CASSSLAGGYEQYF. The CDR3 DNA reads TGTGCCAGCAGTTCGCTAGCGGGGGGCTACGAGCAGTACTTC.

The chain recombines TRBV5-6 with TRBJ1-2, with 10 bases that match TRBD1. V lost 1 base and J lost 0; bases outside the gene matches: 3. CDR1 SGHDT and CDR2 YYEEEE come from the germline V gene. The CDR3 is 16 amino acids. The CDR3 here is CASSLWDRGSNYGYTF. In DNA, the CDR3 is TGTGCCAGCAGCTTGTGGGACAGGGGATCTAACTATGGCTACACCTTC.